These T cell receptor beta chains were read from a single sample in a study of T cells after yellow fever vaccination. One entry per CDR3 protein results from TCRdb running MiXCR on the 5' RACE reads. The repertoire holds approximately 260,000 distinct CDR3 sequences, with 10% to 15% as singletons. The sequencing here drew on CD4+ T cells sorted from PBMCs, taken 45 days after the yellow fever booster vaccination. The receptors derive from a man aged 25 to 40 who received the YFV17D yellow fever vaccine. Both conserved end residues are part of each CDR3. Each record gives: J gene, CDR3 length, V gene, clone size, D gene, CDR3 protein, CDR3 DNA. A D gene is named only where the DNA matches it firmly. The size entry is marked missing in some rows and otherwise reads once, few, many or a size class.

J: TRBJ1-1; length: 14; V: TRBV20-1; size: once; D: -; CDR3: CSARDMRVNIEAFF; DNA: TGCAGTGCTCGGGATATGAGAGTGAACATTGAAGCTTTCTTT
J: TRBJ2-1; length: 14; V: TRBV5-1; size: few; D: -; CDR3: CASSFLPIGDEQFF; DNA: TGCGCCAGCAGCTTCCTACCTATTGGTGATGAGCAGTTCTTC
J: TRBJ1-4; length: 13; V: TRBV7-8; size: -; D: -; CDR3: CASSVTGREKLFF; DNA: TGTGCCAGCAGCGTAACAGGGAGGGAAAAACTGTTTTTT
J: TRBJ1-1; length: 11; V: TRBV5-1; size: -; D: -; CDR3: CASTPEAEAFF; DNA: TGCGCCAGCACCCCCGAAGCTGAAGCTTTCTTT
J: TRBJ2-7; length: 15; V: TRBV3-1; size: few; D: -; CDR3: CASSQGRSGVYEQYF; DNA: TGTGCCAGCAGCCAAGGGCGTTCGGGAGTCTACGAGCAGTACTTC
J: TRBJ2-5; length: 15; V: TRBV5-1; size: -; D: TRBD1; CDR3: CASSYTAGTAETQYF; DNA: TGCGCCAGCAGCTATACAGCCGGGACAGCTGAGACCCAGTACTTC
J: TRBJ2-7; length: 15; V: TRBV7-2; size: -; D: -; CDR3: CASSRGGVSSYEQYF; DNA: TGTGCCAGCAGCCGGGGCGGGGTGAGCTCCTACGAGCAGTACTTC
J: TRBJ1-2; length: 13; V: TRBV15; size: few; D: -; CDR3: CATSTENNYGYTF; DNA: TGTGCCACCAGCACTGAAAATAACTATGGCTACACCTTC
J: TRBJ1-1; length: 12; V: TRBV20-1; size: few; D: -; CDR3: CSAIVMETEAFF; DNA: TGCAGTGCTATAGTAATGGAGACTGAAGCTTTCTTT
J: TRBJ2-4; length: 13; V: TRBV20-1; size: -; D: -; CDR3: CSARVGGENIQYF; DNA: TGCAGTGCTAGAGTAGGCGGGGAAAACATTCAGTACTTC
J: TRBJ2-3; length: 16; V: TRBV4-3; size: -; D: TRBD2; CDR3: CASSLQGLAGADTRYF; DNA: TGCGCCAGCAGCCTTCAAGGTCTAGCGGGAGCAGATACGCGGTATTTT
J: TRBJ2-1; length: 15; V: TRBV5-1; size: few; D: TRBD2; CDR3: CASSPGTSGLNEQFF; DNA: TGCGCCAGCAGCCCCGGGACTAGCGGGCTTAATGAGCAGTTCTTC
J: TRBJ2-5; length: 17; V: TRBV5-1; size: -; D: TRBD2; CDR3: CASSLVGSGGFQETQYF; DNA: TGCGCCAGCAGCTTGGTCGGTAGCGGGGGTTTCCAAGAGACCCAGTACTTC
J: TRBJ2-7; length: 16; V: TRBV7-2; size: -; D: TRBD2; CDR3: CASSKGLAGEGYEQYF; DNA: TGTGCCAGCAGCAAGGGACTAGCGGGAGAAGGGTACGAGCAGTACTTC
J: TRBJ1-6; length: 15; V: TRBV12-3/TRBV12-4; size: few; D: -; CDR3: CASSLEPLGYSPLHF; DNA: TGTGCCAGCAGTTTAGAGCCTCTGGGGTATTCACCCCTCCACTTT
J: TRBJ2-1; length: 16; V: TRBV11-2; size: -; D: -; CDR3: CASSLKTGNPYNEQFF; DNA: TGTGCCAGCAGCTTAAAAACAGGTAACCCGTACAATGAGCAGTTCTTC
J: TRBJ1-1; length: 17; V: TRBV28; size: few; D: -; CDR3: CASTGGGAQSLNTEAFF; DNA: TGTGCCAGCACGGGTGGGGGGGCGCAGAGTCTTAACACTGAAGCTTTCTTT
J: TRBJ1-3; length: 14; V: TRBV18; size: -; D: TRBD1; CDR3: CASSPKTGANTIYF; DNA: TGTGCCAGCTCACCAAAGACAGGGGCAAACACCATATATTTT
J: TRBJ2-4; length: 13; V: TRBV20-1; size: few; D: -; CDR3: CSARDGVQNIQYF; DNA: TGCAGTGCTAGAGACGGTGTTCAGAACATTCAGTACTTC
J: TRBJ1-1; length: 13; V: TRBV15; size: -; D: -; CDR3: CATSRDLGTEAFF; DNA: TGTGCCACCAGCAGAGATCTTGGCACTGAAGCTTTCTTT
J: TRBJ2-1; length: 13; V: TRBV2; size: few; D: TRBD2; CDR3: CASQPGGYNEQFF; DNA: TGTGCCAGTCAACCGGGAGGATACAATGAGCAGTTCTTC
J: TRBJ2-3; length: 15; V: TRBV7-2; size: few; D: TRBD2; CDR3: CASSLGSGSTNTQYF; DNA: TGTGCCAGCAGCTTAGGTAGCGGGAGTACGAATACGCAGTATTTT
J: TRBJ2-1; length: 17; V: TRBV12-3/TRBV12-4; size: -; D: TRBD2; CDR3: CASSFWGLAGSSNEQFF; DNA: TGTGCCAGCAGTTTCTGGGGACTAGCGGGAAGTAGCAATGAGCAGTTCTTC
J: TRBJ1-1; length: 16; V: TRBV11-2; size: -; D: -; CDR3: CASSFGWGDANTEAFF; DNA: TGTGCCAGCAGCTTTGGGTGGGGAGACGCGAACACTGAAGCTTTCTTT
J: TRBJ2-1; length: 16; V: TRBV24-1; size: -; D: -; CDR3: CATSDLAARGYNEQFF; DNA: TGTGCCACCAGTGATTTAGCGGCTCGGGGGTACAATGAGCAGTTCTTC
J: TRBJ2-7; length: 12; V: TRBV20-1; size: many; D: -; CDR3: CSARDGAYEQYF; DNA: TGCAGTGCCAGGGACGGAGCCTACGAGCAGTACTTC
J: TRBJ2-2; length: 16; V: TRBV5-1; size: -; D: -; CDR3: CASSPAASASTGELFF; DNA: TGCGCCAGCAGCCCGGCGGCTAGCGCCTCCACCGGGGAGCTGTTTTTT
J: TRBJ2-5; length: 15; V: TRBV9; size: few; D: TRBD1; CDR3: CASSVKGQDKETQYF; DNA: TGTGCCAGCAGCGTAAAGGGACAGGACAAAGAGACCCAGTACTTC
J: TRBJ2-5; length: 9; V: TRBV29-1; size: few; D: -; CDR3: CSVVDIRYF; DNA: TGCAGCGTTGTAGATATTCGGTACTTC
J: TRBJ2-5; length: 18; V: TRBV7-8; size: few; D: TRBD2; CDR3: CASSSRTSGTIRQETQYF; DNA: TGTGCCAGCAGCTCACGGACTAGCGGGACCATACGGCAAGAGACCCAGTACTTC
J: TRBJ2-1; length: 18; V: TRBV20-1; size: -; D: -; CDR3: CSARGRLLESRTFNEQFF; DNA: TGCAGTGCTAGAGGAAGGCTACTGGAGAGCAGGACCTTCAATGAGCAGTTCTTC
J: TRBJ2-7; length: 14; V: TRBV27; size: -; D: -; CDR3: CAHPETGPTYEQYF; DNA: TGTGCGCATCCGGAGACAGGACCCACCTACGAGCAGTACTTC
J: TRBJ1-1; length: 17; V: TRBV7-3; size: few; D: TRBD1; CDR3: CASSVSETGRRYTEAFF; DNA: TGTGCCAGCAGCGTCAGCGAGACAGGGAGGAGGTACACTGAAGCTTTCTTT
J: TRBJ1-1; length: 12; V: TRBV12-3/TRBV12-4; size: few; D: -; CDR3: CASRSRGSEAFF; DNA: TGTGCCAGCAGATCACGGGGCTCTGAAGCTTTCTTT
J: TRBJ1-5; length: 14; V: TRBV20-1; size: few; D: TRBD1; CDR3: CSAPGGQGNQPQHF; DNA: TGCAGTGCGCCAGGGGGGCAGGGGAATCAGCCCCAGCATTTT
J: TRBJ2-1; length: 14; V: TRBV5-1; size: few; D: TRBD2; CDR3: CASSLVAGVNEQFF; DNA: TGCGCCAGCAGCTTGGTAGCGGGAGTCAATGAGCAGTTCTTC
J: TRBJ2-1; length: 15; V: TRBV7-2; size: -; D: -; CDR3: CASSSLANSYNEQFF; DNA: TGTGCCAGCAGCTCCCTAGCGAACTCCTACAATGAGCAGTTCTTC
J: TRBJ1-2; length: 14; V: TRBV12-3/TRBV12-4; size: -; D: -; CDR3: CASSLQVYGYGYTF; DNA: TGTGCCAGCAGCCTACAGGTTTATGGCTATGGCTACACCTTC
J: TRBJ2-3; length: 15; V: TRBV7-2; size: -; D: -; CDR3: CASSLMAGSTDTQYF; DNA: TGTGCCAGCAGCTTAATGGCAGGTAGCACAGATACGCAGTATTTT
J: TRBJ2-1; length: 15; V: TRBV5-1; size: few; D: -; CDR3: CASSFLTGPYNEQFF; DNA: TGCGCCAGCAGCTTCTTAACGGGACCTTACAATGAGCAGTTCTTC
J: TRBJ2-1; length: 14; V: TRBV2; size: few; D: TRBD2; CDR3: CASGIAGGGNEQFF; DNA: TGTGCCAGCGGGATAGCGGGAGGGGGGAATGAGCAGTTCTTC